This note documents a single T cell receptor beta chain sequence. Its antigen is unidentified. This sample is part of a study of radiation and T cells in renal cell carcinoma. Broader study findings: In blood, top tumor clones expanded by 2 weeks, shrinking by 4.

TCRdb keeps only in-frame clones here, not all; method: immunoSEQ multiplex PCR. The sample includes under 200,000 clones, 88% of them seen just once. Time point meaning: blood 4 weeks post-SBRT, at nephrectomy. Regarding treatment: 15 Gy SBRT to primary tumor, nephrectomy 4 weeks later. Nephrectomy followed 15 Gy stereotactic body radiation by 4 weeks. V lost 4 bases and J lost 1, with 7 bases in between. The germline CDR1 and CDR2 sequences are SGHVS and FQNEAQ. The CDR3 totals 13 residues. The sample consisted of blood, taken from a patient whose treatment included radiotherapy and nephrectomy. The chain couples TRBV7-8 to TRBJ1-1; a possible D gene is TRBD1 (6 bases). The receptor's source is a woman aged 45-65 years with renal cell carcinoma. As DNA, the CDR3 is TGTGCCAGCAGCTCGGACAGGAACACTGAAGCTTTCTTT. Translating gives CASSSDRNTEAFF.